The 28 T cell receptor beta chains listed next were all sequenced from one sample in a study of low-dose radiotherapy and immunotherapy resistance in tumors. The time point was: before trial treatment. The TCRs were subjected to amplification over around 18 PCR cycles employing a constant-region primer in conjunction with a V-primer adapter. TCRdb ran MiXCR on the reads and lists one entry per CDR3 protein. The data show some 45,000 distinct CDR3 sequences, about 11% seen once. Sequenced material: PBMCs, taken before treatment. These TCRs come from a female donor with ovarian cancer.

This clonotype was counted many times. V usage is TRBV18 and J usage is TRBJ1-1; the match to TRBD1 covers 8 bases. The length of the CDR3 is 15 residues. V dropped 3 bases and J dropped 1; count of bases not matched to a gene: 4. Germline values: CDR1 KGHSH, CDR2 LQKENI. The CDR3 reads CASSPPGTGNTEAFF. The DNA of the CDR3 is TGTGCCAGCTCACCGCCCGGGACAGGGAACACTGAAGCTTTCTTT.

This clonotype was observed once. This chain connects TRBV11-2 to TRBJ1-4; 10 nucleotides match TRBD1. The V and J ends lost 4 bases and 8 bases, in that order; junction bases with no gene match: 4. Germline V lookup: CDR1 SGHAT, CDR2 FQNNGV. CDR3 length: 14 residues. Written as DNA, the CDR3 is TGTGCCAGCAGCTGGGACAGGGGTGGGGAAAAACTGTTTTTT. It yields the protein CASSWDRGGEKLFF.

This clonotype was observed at least ten times. CDR3 amino acids: CASSPDRGNTGELFF. The CDR3 region has the DNA TGTGCCAGCAGTCCCGACAGGGGGAACACCGGGGAGCTGTTTTTT. This rearrangement joins TRBV4-2 to TRBJ2-2, with 8 bases identical to TRBD1. CDR3 length equals 15 residues. Germline V gene data show CDR1 as LGHNA and CDR2 as YNFKEQ. Trimming took 6 bases from V and 1 from J; bases not matched to a gene: 4.

This clonotype turned up a few times. The chain uses TRBV28 and TRBJ1-1, with a weak D call TRBD1 (5 bases). Per germline, CDR1 MDHEN and CDR2 SYDVKM. The length of the CDR3 is 15 residues. The V gene lost 6 bases and the J gene lost 1 base, with 15 bases spanning the gap. CDR3 region: CASRVAGQRNTEAFF. Here the CDR3 DNA reads TGTGCCAGCAGAGTGGCGGGGCAACGGAACACTGAAGCTTTCTTT.

On this clonotype itself: With only one base between it and a far larger clone, this is likely a read error. The chain recombines TRBV3-1 with TRBJ2-1, with 7 bases lining up with TRBD2. Germline V gene data show CDR1 as LGHDT and CDR2 as YNNKEL (reference sequence). Losses at the gene ends were 1 base for V and 13 bases for J; bases not matched to a gene: 13. The CDR3 covers 15 residues. In DNA form, the CDR3 reads TGTGCCAGCAGCCAAGTGGCTAGCGGACAAGAGACCCAGTTCTTC. This sequence encodes CASSQVASGQETQFF.

This clonotype appeared many times. V usage is TRBV7-8 and J usage is TRBJ2-7, with 9 bases aligning to TRBD2. There are 16 residues in the CDR3. The trim removed 5 bases at V and 0 bases at J, leaving 8 bases unmatched. Germline values: CDR1 SGHVS, CDR2 FQNEAQ. CDR3 bases: TGTGCCAGCAGCGGTCTAGCGGGGCCCCTCTCCTACGAGCAGTACTTC. It codes for CASSGLAGPLSYEQYF.

This sequence joins TRBV10-3 and TRBJ2-7, with a tentative D call TRBD1 (6 bases). The CDR3 is made up of 15 amino acids. Germline-derived CDR1 and CDR2 are ENHRY and SYGVKD. V lost 0 bases and J 3 bases, leaving 12 bases between the germline ends. The CDR3 DNA sequence: TGTGCCATCAGTGAGTCACCGGGACAAGGCTACGAGCAGTACTTC. This gives the protein CAISESPGQGYEQYF.

This clonotype has at least ten counts. The rearrangement links TRBV12-5 to TRBJ2-3; D remains ambiguous. The CDR3 totals 16 residues. Trimming removed 0 bases at V and 1 base at J, with 11 bases between. CDR1 is LGHNT and CDR2 is FRNRAP in the germline V gene. The CDR3 nucleotides read TGTGCTAGTGGTTTGGTAATAGGGCCCCGCACAGATACGCAGTATTTT. This translates into CASGLVIGPRTDTQYF.

This clonotype has a handful of counts. This chain connects TRBV19 to TRBJ2-5, with D maybe TRBD2 (5 bases). CDR1 and CDR2 from the germline V gene are LNHDA and SQIVND (reference sequence). The CDR3 spans 14 residues. The germline V and J ends were trimmed by 1 base and 1 base, with 7 bases remaining between them. The DNA for the CDR3 is TGTGCCAGTAGTATAGGAGCGGTCCAAGAGACCCAGTACTTC. Translation: CASSIGAVQETQYF.

This clonotype was seen ten or more times. The V gene is TRBV11-2, the J gene TRBJ1-1; 8 nucleotides line up with TRBD1. CDR1 and CDR2 (germline): SGHAT, FQNNGV. The CDR3 loop spans 17 amino acids. The V segment lost 2 bases and the J segment 1 base; nucleotides outside the gene matches: 9. CDR3 protein: CASSLTSGGTGNTEAFF. The CDR3 nucleotides are TGTGCCAGCAGCTTAACGTCCGGGGGGACAGGGAACACTGAAGCTTTCTTT.

This chain links TRBV4-1 with TRBJ2-3; 10 nucleotides match TRBD1. CDR1 MGHRA and CDR2 YSYEKL come from the germline V gene. With 4 bases clipped from V and 6 bases from J, the junction kept 7 bases outside the gene matches. The CDR3 runs to 15 residues. This CDR3 is CASSPSGTGADTQYF. The CDR3 DNA reads as TGCGCCAGCAGCCCTTCCGGGACAGGGGCCGATACGCAGTATTTT.

This clonotype was counted ten times or more. The chain combines TRBV3-1 with TRBJ1-1; D perhaps matches TRBD1 (6 bases). Germline V gene sequence: CDR1 LGHDT, CDR2 YNNKEL (reference sequence). V dropped 3 bases and J dropped 1 base, with 9 bases sitting between them. There are 14 residues in the CDR3. This chain's CDR3 is CASSQRQENTEAFF. CDR3 DNA: TGTGCCAGCAGCCAGCGACAGGAGAACACTGAAGCTTTCTTT.

The V call is TRBV12-3 or TRBV12-4, the J call TRBJ1-1; D uncertain. Trimming cost V 7 bases and J 0 bases, with 9 bases left between them. The CDR3 covers 13 residues. The CDR3, as DNA: TGTGCCAGCACCCCTCAGGTGAACACTGAAGCTTTCTTT. Protein: CASTPQVNTEAFF.

The rearrangement joins TRBV5-6 to TRBJ1-2; weak D call: TRBD1 (6 bases). Germline assignment: CDR1 SGHDT and CDR2 YYEEEE. Trimming took 6 bases from V and 4 from J, leaving 10 bases between them. The CDR3 consists of 12 residues. DNA of the CDR3: TGTGCCAGCACCAGGGGCAGCTATGGCTACACCTTC. It is translated as CASTRGSYGYTF.

This clonotype was counted ten times or more. The V gene is TRBV7-6, the J gene TRBJ1-1; 7 bases are a match to TRBD1. The CDR3 is made up of 15 amino acids. J was trimmed by 0 bases and V by 4 bases; bases with no gene match: 5. Germline CDR1 and CDR2: SGHVS and FNYEAQ. The CDR3 loop reads CASSSQQGMNTEAFF. In DNA, the CDR3 is TGTGCCAGCAGCTCCCAACAGGGGATGAACACTGAAGCTTTCTTT. The whole variable domain, remainder taken from reference TRBV7-6 and TRBJ1-1, is GAGVSQSPRYKVTKRGQDVALRCDPISGHVSLYWYRQALGQGPEFLTYFNYEAQQDKSGLPNDRFSAERPEGSISTLTIQRTEQRDSAMYRCASSSQQGMNTEAFFGQGTRLTVV.

Many counts were recorded for this clonotype. The chain recombines TRBV7-2 with TRBJ2-7; 11 bases align to TRBD2. The junction had 1 base not matched to a gene; V was cut back by 3 bases and J by 6 bases. CDR1 is SGHTA, CDR2 FQGNSA, per germline. The CDR3 runs to 13 residues. The CDR3: CASSFTSGGEQYF. Here the CDR3 DNA reads TGTGCCAGCAGCTTTACTAGCGGGGGCGAGCAGTACTTC.

This clonotype came up many times. The genes are TRBV5-5 and TRBJ2-7; D might be TRBD2 (6 bases). The CDR3 consists of 15 residues. The V gene's germline CDR1 is SGHKS and CDR2 YYEKEE (reference sequence). Trimming cost V 3 bases and J 2 bases, with 15 bases left between them. CDR3: CASSSLPGGAYEQYF. The DNA for the CDR3 is TGTGCCAGCAGCTCCCTTCCGGGCGGGGCCTACGAGCAGTACTTC. The entire variable domain, with the rest obtained from reference TRBV5-5 and TRBJ2-7, is as follows: DAGVTQSPTHLIKTRGQQVTLRCSPISGHKSVSWYQQVLGQGPQFIFQYYEKEERGRGNFPDRFSARQFPNYSSELNVNALLLGDSALYLCASSSLPGGAYEQYFGPGTRLTVT.

This clonotype was observed many times. The chain's CDR3 is CASSLGRTMNTEAFF. CDR3 nucleotide sequence: TGTGCCAGCAGCCTGGGACGGACCATGAACACTGAAGCTTTCTTT. The chain links TRBV11-2 to TRBJ1-1; perhaps TRBD1 as D (5 bases). This CDR3 has 15 amino acids. Germline-derived CDR1 and CDR2 are SGHAT and FQNNGV. Trimming stripped 5 bases from V and 0 bases from J, with 13 bases between.

This clonotype was detected ten times or more. The rearrangement uses TRBV5-1 and TRBJ1-5; 7 bases are shared with TRBD1. The trim removed 3 bases at V and 4 bases at J, leaving 4 bases unmatched. In germline, CDR1 is SGHRS, CDR2 YFSETQ. This CDR3 has 14 amino acids. The CDR3 protein is CASSSGQLNQPQHF. CDR3 in DNA: TGCGCCAGCAGCTCGGGACAGCTAAATCAGCCCCAGCATTTT.

This clonotype was observed at least ten times. This sequence joins TRBV7-9 and TRBJ2-7; D may be TRBD1 (6 bases). CDR1 and CDR2 (germline): SEHNR, FQNEAQ (reference sequence). This CDR3 comprises 13 residues. The V end lost 5 bases, the J end lost 0 bases, and 8 bases lay between the germline ends. CDR3 protein: CASSTGFSYEQYF. CDR3 in DNA: TGTGCCAGCAGCACAGGGTTCTCCTACGAGCAGTACTTC.

This clonotype appeared many times. The chain links TRBV7-6 to TRBJ2-3; D is undetermined. The length of the CDR3 is 13 residues. Germline V gene sequence: CDR1 SGHVS, CDR2 FNYEAQ. Trimming removed 3 bases from V and 6 bases from J, with 10 bases in between. The CDR3 DNA reads as TGTGCCAGCAGCTTGCTGATCTTGGATACGCAGTATTTT. It is translated as CASSLLILDTQYF. The complete variable domain, with remaining parts taken from reference TRBV7-6 and TRBJ2-3, reads GAGVSQSPRYKVTKRGQDVALRCDPISGHVSLYWYRQALGQGPEFLTYFNYEAQQDKSGLPNDRFSAERPEGSISTLTIQRTEQRDSAMYRCASSLLILDTQYFGPGTRLTVL.

This clonotype was recorded at least ten times. This chain links TRBV4-1 with TRBJ2-7; D is unresolved. Between the trimmed V and J ends, which lost 1 base and 3 bases, there was a span of 7 bases. The CDR3 has 13 amino acids. The V gene's germline CDR1 is MGHRA and CDR2 YSYEKL. CDR3 in DNA: TGCGCCAGCAGCCAAGTTTTTCTCTACGAGCAGTACTTC. It yields the protein CASSQVFLYEQYF.

This clonotype was observed many times. V is TRBV20-1 and J is TRBJ1-6; unclear D gene. CDR3 length equals 13 residues. V was pared by 6 bases and J by 7 bases, with 13 bases between. The germline gives CDR1 DFQATT, CDR2 SNEGSKA (reference sequence). CDR3 DNA: TGCAGTGCCCACTCAGGTGGGAATTCACCCCTCCACTTT. Its translation: CSAHSGGNSPLHF.

This chain links TRBV3-1 with TRBJ2-4; D gene ambiguous. V was clipped by 3 bases and J by 0 bases, with 12 bases between them. CDR1 is LGHDT and CDR2 is YNNKEL in the germline V gene (reference sequence). The CDR3 has 16 residues. CDR3 loop: CASSHLVAIAKNIQYF. The CDR3 nucleotides read TGTGCCAGCAGCCACCTCGTGGCTATAGCCAAAAACATTCAGTACTTC. The full variable domain, completed using reference TRBV3-1 and TRBJ2-4, is DTAVSQTPKYLVTQMGNDKSIKCEQNLGHDTMYWYKQDSKKFLKIMFSYNNKELIINETVPNRFSPKSPDKAHLNLHINSLELGDSAVYFCASSHLVAIAKNIQYFGAGTRLSVL.

This clonotype was counted at least ten times. V gene TRBV12-3 or TRBV12-4 combines with J gene TRBJ2-7; no firm D call. This CDR3 region has 11 residues. Trimming cost V 3 bases and J 4 bases, with 4 bases left between them. CDR3 DNA sequence: TGTGCCAGCAGTTTCAGTTACGAGCAGTACTTC. Protein sequence: CASSFSYEQYF.

At least ten counts were recorded for this clonotype. The rearrangement links TRBV6-4 to TRBJ2-1, with TRBD1 as a possible D gene (5 bases). Germline V gene lookup returns CDR1 MRHNA and CDR2 SNTAGT. V gave up 3 bases and J gave up 2 bases, with 5 bases separating them. The CDR3 contains 13 residues. The CDR3 DNA follows: TGTGCCAGCAGTGAGGACACCTACAATGAGCAGTTCTTC. It is translated as CASSEDTYNEQFF.

This clonotype was detected many times. This chain's CDR3 is CATSDRQHNEQFF. The CDR3 DNA reads TGTGCCACCAGTGATCGACAGCACAATGAGCAGTTCTTC. This chain uses TRBV24-1 with TRBJ2-1; D possibly corresponds to TRBD1 (5 bases). The CDR3 covers 13 residues. Per germline, CDR1 KGHDR and CDR2 SFDVKD. V was shortened by 3 bases and J by 5 bases, with 7 bases between the two germline ends.

At least ten counts were recorded for this clonotype. The genes are TRBV5-1 and TRBJ2-5, with 7 bases that match TRBD1. Germline loops: CDR1 SGHRS, CDR2 YFSETQ. CDR3 length: 14 residues. J gave up 0 bases and V 4 bases, and 3 bases lay outside the gene matches. CDR3 sequence reads: CASSRGQNQETQYF. CDR3 coding DNA: TGCGCCAGCAGCAGGGGACAGAACCAAGAGACCCAGTACTTC.